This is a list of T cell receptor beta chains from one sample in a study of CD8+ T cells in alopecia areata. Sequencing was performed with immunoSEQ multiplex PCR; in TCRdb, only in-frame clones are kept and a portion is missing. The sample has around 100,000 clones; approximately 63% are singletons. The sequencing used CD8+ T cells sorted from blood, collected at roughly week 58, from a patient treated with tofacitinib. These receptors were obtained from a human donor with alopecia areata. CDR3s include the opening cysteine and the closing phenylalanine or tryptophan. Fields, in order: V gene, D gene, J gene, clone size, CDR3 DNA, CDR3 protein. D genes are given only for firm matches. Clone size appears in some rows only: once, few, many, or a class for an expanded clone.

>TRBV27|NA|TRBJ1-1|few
TGTGCCAGCAGAAGACGGAGGGACACTGAAGCTTTCTTT
CASRRRRDTEAFF
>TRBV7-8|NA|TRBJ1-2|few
TGTGCCAGCAGCTTAGGTTCATTGGACTATGGCTACACCTTC
CASSLGSLDYGYTF
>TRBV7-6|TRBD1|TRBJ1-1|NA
TGTGCCAGCAGCATAGCGGACAGGGGTGGGACTGAAGCTTTCTTT
CASSIADRGGTEAFF
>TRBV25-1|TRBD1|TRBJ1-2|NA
TGTGCCAGCGCGACAGGGAGTAAAGGCTACACCTTC
CASATGSKGYTF
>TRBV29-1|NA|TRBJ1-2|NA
TGCAGCGTTGTTCCACAGGGCGAGAAGTATGGCTACACCTTC
CSVVPQGEKYGYTF
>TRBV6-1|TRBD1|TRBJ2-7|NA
TGTGCCAGCAGTGAAATGGGAGGGACAGGGAGGACCTACGAGCAGTACTTC
CASSEMGGTGRTYEQYF
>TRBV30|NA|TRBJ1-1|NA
TGTGCCTGGAGTGTTGACAGGCCTGAAGCTTTCTTT
CAWSVDRPEAFF
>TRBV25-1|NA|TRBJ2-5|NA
TGTGCCAGCAGCCAGGGGGGGGAGACCCAGTACTTC
CASSQGGETQYF
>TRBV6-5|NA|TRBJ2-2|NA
TGTGCCAGCACTGGCCGGGCCTCGGCCGGGGAGCTGTTTTTT
CASTGRASAGELFF
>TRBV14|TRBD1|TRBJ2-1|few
TGTGCCAGCAGCCAAACCCGGGACAGGGTCACCAATGAGCAGTTCTTC
CASSQTRDRVTNEQFF
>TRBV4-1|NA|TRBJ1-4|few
TGCGCCAGCAGCCAAGATCCTGAAAAACTGTTTTTT
CASSQDPEKLFF
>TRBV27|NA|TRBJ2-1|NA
TGTGCCAGCTCTGGACAGCTCTCCTACAATGAGCAGTTCTTC
CASSGQLSYNEQFF
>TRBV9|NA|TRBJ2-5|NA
TGTGCCAGCAGCGCCGGACAAGGGGTACAAGAGACCCAGTACTTC
CASSAGQGVQETQYF
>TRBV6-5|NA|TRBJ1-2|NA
TGTGCCAGCAGTTACTCGGGGGGTGGCTACACCTTC
CASSYSGGGYTF
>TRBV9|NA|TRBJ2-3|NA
TGTGCCAGCAGCGTTCCCCCGCAGTATTTT
CASSVPPQYF
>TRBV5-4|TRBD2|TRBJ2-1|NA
TGTGCCAGCAGTAGCGGGGGGCTAGGCAATGAGCAGTTCTTC
CASSSGGLGNEQFF
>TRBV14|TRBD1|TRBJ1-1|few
TGTGCCAGCAGCGAGGGGGCTGGGAACACTGAAGCTTTCTTT
CASSEGAGNTEAFF
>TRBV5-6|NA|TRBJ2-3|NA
TGTGCCAGCAGCGGTAGGGATTGGACAGATACGCAGTATTTT
CASSGRDWTDTQYF
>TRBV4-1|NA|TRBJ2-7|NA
TGCGCCAGCAGCCAGACAGTTCCCTACGAGCAGTACTTC
CASSQTVPYEQYF
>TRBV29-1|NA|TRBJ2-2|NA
TGCAGCGTTGAGGGCCCTGGGGCCTACACCGGGGAGCTGTTTTTT
CSVEGPGAYTGELFF
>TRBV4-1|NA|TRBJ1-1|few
TGCGCCAGCAGCCAAAGGACCCAGAACACTGAAGCTTTCTTT
CASSQRTQNTEAFF
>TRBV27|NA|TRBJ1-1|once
TGTGCCAGCAGTTTATCAGAGAACACTGAAGCTTTCTTT
CASSLSENTEAFF
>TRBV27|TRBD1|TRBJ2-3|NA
TGTGCCAGCAGGGTGGAGACAGGGGCGGCAGATACGCAGTATTTT
CASRVETGAADTQYF
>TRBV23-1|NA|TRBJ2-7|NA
TGCGCCAGCAGTCAACGCTGGGACTTTAGCTCCTACGAGCAGTACTTC
CASSQRWDFSSYEQYF
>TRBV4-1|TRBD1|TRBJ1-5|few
TGCGCCAGCAGCCAAGTCCAGGGGGATCAGCCCCAGCATTTT
CASSQVQGDQPQHF
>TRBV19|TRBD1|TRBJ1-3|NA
TGTGCCAGTAGTAACCGGGACAGGGGGCAGGACACCATATATTTT
CASSNRDRGQDTIYF
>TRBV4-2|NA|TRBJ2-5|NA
TGTGCCAGCAGCCCCCTTAGTGGGGAGACCCAGTACTTC
CASSPLSGETQYF
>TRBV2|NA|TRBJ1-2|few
TGTGCCAGCAGTGACAGGGGTGATGGCTACACCTTC
CASSDRGDGYTF
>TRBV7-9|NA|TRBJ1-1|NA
TGTGCCAGCAGCTTAATGGAATATGGAAACACTGAAGCTTTCTTT
CASSLMEYGNTEAFF
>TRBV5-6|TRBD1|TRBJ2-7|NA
TGTGCCAGCAAGCCGGGACAGGGGGCCTACGAGCAGTACTTC
CASKPGQGAYEQYF
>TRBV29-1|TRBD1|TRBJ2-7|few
TGCAGCGTCTTACAGGGGGATCAGTACTTC
CSVLQGDQYF
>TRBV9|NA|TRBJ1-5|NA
TGTGCCAGCAGCGTGGGCAGCAATCAGCCCCAGCATTTT
CASSVGSNQPQHF
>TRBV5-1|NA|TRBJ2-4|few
TGCGCCAGCAGCCCGCCGGGTAGCGGCCAAAACATTCAGTACTTC
CASSPPGSGQNIQYF
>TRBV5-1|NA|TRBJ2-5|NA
TGCGCCAGCAGCTTACCCGGATGGGAGACCCAGTACTTC
CASSLPGWETQYF
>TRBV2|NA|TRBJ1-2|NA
TGTGCCGGTACCACGGGCGGCTACACCTTC
CAGTTGGYTF
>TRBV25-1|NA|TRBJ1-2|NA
TGTGCCAGAGACAGATTTCGAGGGGGCTACACCTTC
CARDRFRGGYTF
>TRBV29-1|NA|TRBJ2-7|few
TGCAGCGTCCCCGGGATCTTCGGCGAGGAGCAGTACTTC
CSVPGIFGEEQYF
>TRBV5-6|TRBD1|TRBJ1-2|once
TGTGCCAGCAGACCGGGACAGGGCTTCCGCTATGGCTACACCTTC
CASRPGQGFRYGYTF
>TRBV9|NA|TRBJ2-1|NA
TGTGCCAGCAGCGCCGGGCATGGGGATGAGCAGTTCTTC
CASSAGHGDEQFF
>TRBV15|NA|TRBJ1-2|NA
TGTGCCACCAGCTCCCAGTACCAGGACTACACCTTC
CATSSQYQDYTF
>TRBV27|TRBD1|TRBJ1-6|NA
TGTGCCAGCACTACCGGGACAGGCTATAATTCACCCCTCCACTTT
CASTTGTGYNSPLHF
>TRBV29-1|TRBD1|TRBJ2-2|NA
TGCAGCGTTGAAGAAGGACAGGGGAACACCGGGGAGCTGTTTTTT
CSVEEGQGNTGELFF
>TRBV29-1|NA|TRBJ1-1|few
TGCAGCGAAGTAACAGTTTTGAACACTGAAGCTTTCTTT
CSEVTVLNTEAFF